Presented here are 19 T cell receptor beta chains from one specimen sequenced in a study of graft-versus-host responses after intestinal transplantation. Clones were sequenced by immunoSEQ multiplex PCR, and TCRdb holds only the in-frame ones, with some missing. The repertoire has approximately 21,000 clones, approximately 40% of them found once; the top ten carry over 1.1%. CFSE-labeled responder cells (roughly 200,000) were plated with roughly 200,000 irradiated, violet-dye-labeled stimulator cells. The source was alloreactive CD8+ T cells from a mixed lymphocyte reaction culture, collected before transplantation. Sample subset: CFSE-low proliferating T cells sorted from roughly six-day pre-transplant mixed lymphocyte reaction (GvH or HvG direction). The source of these receptors is a human patient who was an organ donor for intestinal transplantation.

The J gene is TRBJ2-4, the V gene TRBV7-6; the match to TRBD1 covers 7 bases. The trim removed 5 bases at V and 6 bases at J, leaving 13 bases unmatched. Germline CDR1 and CDR2: SGHVS and FNYEAQ. The CDR3 consists of 16 residues. As DNA, the CDR3 is TGTGCCAGCAGCCCCCTGACAGGGCAGGCCTTAAACATTCAGTACTTC. It is translated as CASSPLTGQALNIQYF.

This clone was observed a handful of times. The V and J genes are TRBV27 and TRBJ2-5; 7 nucleotides match TRBD2. V gave up 5 bases and J gave up 4 bases; unmatched junction bases: 7. The CDR3 is 14 amino acids. The germline V gene encodes CDR1 MNHEY and CDR2 SMNVEV (reference sequence). This chain's CDR3 is CASSRLAPRETQYF. In nucleotides, the CDR3 is TGTGCCAGCAGTAGACTAGCCCCAAGAGAGACCCAGTACTTC.

The chain has TRBV2 and TRBJ2-3, with TRBD2 matching over 9 bases. The CDR3 spans 15 residues. V lost 6 bases to trimming and J lost 2 bases; unmatched junction nucleotides: 6. The germline CDR1 and CDR2 sequences are SNHLY and FYNNEI. CDR3 sequence reads: CASSRRLAVTDTQYF. CDR3 sequence (DNA): TGTGCCAGCAGCCGTCGACTAGCGGTCACAGATACGCAGTATTTT.

A few counts support this clone. The chain joins TRBV5-5 to TRBJ1-2; D is unclear. Trimming shortened V by 1 base and J by 4 bases, and 11 bases separated the two germline ends. The germline gives CDR1 SGHKS, CDR2 YYEKEE (reference sequence). The CDR3 runs to 14 residues. CDR3 region: CASSLLTVAYGYTF. In nucleotides, the CDR3 is TGTGCCAGCAGCTTGTTAACCGTGGCCTATGGCTACACCTTC.

V gene TRBV6-5 combines with J gene TRBJ1-1; D perhaps matches TRBD1 (5 bases). V gave up 6 bases and J gave up 1 base, with 12 bases separating them. The V gene's germline CDR1 is MNHEY and CDR2 SVGAGI. CDR3 length: 14 residues. Here the CDR3 DNA reads TGTGCCAGCAGCTTGGGACCAGGGAACACTGAAGCTTTCTTT. It codes for CASSLGPGNTEAFF.

This rearrangement joins TRBV4-1 to TRBJ2-1, with 12 bases aligning to TRBD2. This CDR3 contains 16 residues. The V segment lost 2 bases and the J segment 5 bases; nucleotides outside the gene matches: 4. Germline CDR1 and CDR2: MGHRA and YSYEKL. The CDR3 region is CASSQNGLAGNNEQFF. The CDR3 DNA follows: TGCGCCAGCAGCCAAAACGGACTAGCGGGGAACAATGAGCAGTTCTTC.

This clone was detected only a few times. The chain links TRBV28 to TRBJ2-7; D perhaps matches TRBD1 (6 bases). The CDR3 spans 13 residues. Germline V CDR1 and CDR2: MDHEN, SYDVKM. Trimming removed 6 bases from V and 4 bases from J, with 13 bases in between. The chain's CDR3 is CASSPPGQYEQYF. For the CDR3, the DNA is TGTGCCAGCAGCCCTCCCGGACAGTACGAGCAGTACTTC.

The chain uses TRBV30 and TRBJ2-7; 9 nucleotides align to TRBD1. V lost 4 bases, J lost 3 bases, and 4 bases stayed unmatched. The CDR3 totals 13 residues. Germline V gene sequence: CDR1 GTSNPN, CDR2 SVGIG (reference sequence). CDR3 protein: CAWNRDRVYEQYF. CDR3 nucleotide sequence: TGTGCCTGGAACCGGGACAGGGTCTACGAGCAGTACTTC.

This clone turned up a few times. The chain carries TRBV6-1 and TRBJ1-5; D may be TRBD1 (5 bases). The CDR3 extends over 13 amino acids. Germline-derived CDR1 and CDR2 are MNHNS and SASEGT. Trimming cost V 5 bases and J 6 bases, with 11 bases left between them. The DNA for the CDR3 is TGTGCCAGCAGTCAGGGTGTGGCTCAGCCCCAGCATTTT. Its protein product is CASSQGVAQPQHF.

This clone came up a few times. The rearrangement links TRBV4-1 to TRBJ1-1; tentatively, D is TRBD1 (5 bases). The CDR3 runs to 14 residues. V was pared by 1 base and J by 4 bases, with 10 bases between. Germline assignment: CDR1 MGHRA and CDR2 YSYEKL. The CDR3 DNA reads TGCGCCAGCAGCCAAGTGGGGGAGATCACTGAAGCTTTCTTT. Translation gives CASSQVGEITEAFF.

This chain uses TRBV7-2 with TRBJ2-5; TRBD2 is a possible D gene (5 bases). The germline gives CDR1 SGHTA, CDR2 FQGNSA. CDR3 length: 14 residues. V was shortened by 2 bases and J by 3 bases, with 10 bases between the two germline ends. CDR3 in DNA: TGTGCCAGCAGCTTACGGTCCGGGGAAGAGACCCAGTACTTC. It translates to CASSLRSGEETQYF. The full variable domain, with the rest looked up from reference TRBV7-2 and TRBJ2-5, is GAGVSQSPSNKVTEKGKDVELRCDPISGHTALYWYRQSLGQGLEFLIYFQGNSAPDKSGLPSDRFSAERTGGSVSTLTIQRTQQEDSAVYLCASSLRSGEETQYFGPGTRLLVL.

V is TRBV7-6 and J is TRBJ2-5; D could derive from TRBD1 or TRBD2 (5 bases each). CDR3 length equals 15 residues. Germline CDR1 SGHVS, CDR2 FNYEAQ. V was trimmed by 10 bases and J by 5 bases, leaving 23 bases between them. CDR3 nucleotide sequence: TGTGCCACCTCGAGATGGGCAGGGAGTGGGGAGACCCAGTACTTC. The encoded protein is CATSRWAGSGETQYF.

This clone showed up just a few times. The rearrangement links TRBV4-3 to TRBJ2-1, with TRBD2 identical over 7 bases. Losses at the gene ends were 0 bases for V and 6 bases for J; bases not matched to a gene: 8. In germline, CDR1 is LGHNA, CDR2 YSLEER. The CDR3 loop spans 16 amino acids. Written as DNA, the CDR3 is TGCGCCAGCAGCCAAGAACCAGCGGGATATCTCAATGAGCAGTTCTTC. Translation gives CASSQEPAGYLNEQFF.

This chain joins TRBV7-9 and TRBJ1-1; D is unclear. This CDR3 comprises 14 residues. The germline gives CDR1 SEHNR, CDR2 FQNEAQ (reference sequence). The germline V and J ends were trimmed by 0 bases and 6 bases, with 11 bases remaining between them. In DNA form, the CDR3 reads TGTGCCAGCAGCTTAGCTTTCGGGGAGGCTGAAGCTTTCTTT. It yields the protein CASSLAFGEAEAFF.

This chain joins TRBV9 and TRBJ2-7; perhaps TRBD2 as D (6 bases). The CDR3 is made up of 14 amino acids. V shed 6 bases and J shed 6 bases, with 19 bases lying between them. CDR1 and CDR2 from the germline V gene are SGDLS and YYNGEE. The CDR3 sequence: CASNYGGERGEQYF. The CDR3 DNA sequence: TGTGCCAGCAACTACGGCGGGGAAAGAGGCGAGCAGTACTTC. Full variable domain (remainder filled in from reference TRBV9 and TRBJ2-7): DSGVTQTPKHLITATGQRVTLRCSPRSGDLSVYWYQQSLDQGLQFLIQYYNGEERAKGNILERFSAQQFPDLHSELNLSSLELGDSALYFCASNYGGERGEQYFGPGTRLTVT.

This clone was seen only a few times. V usage is TRBV11-3 and J usage is TRBJ2-2, with 12 bases lining up with TRBD2. Germline V gene sequence: CDR1 SGHNT, CDR2 YENEEA. CDR3 size: 19 residues. V shed 1 base and J 0 bases; nucleotides not matched to a gene: 6. CDR3 bases: TGTGCCAGCAGCTTAGGACTAGCGGGAGACCCACCGAACACCGGGGAGCTGTTTTTT. The encoded protein is CASSLGLAGDPPNTGELFF.

In its sample, this clone was seen a few times. This chain connects TRBV4-1 to TRBJ2-3; tentatively, D is TRBD1 (5 bases). Per germline, CDR1 MGHRA and CDR2 YSYEKL. The CDR3 is made up of 16 amino acids. The V end was cut by 0 bases, the J end by 2 bases, with 12 bases between. The CDR3 coding sequence is TGCGCCAGCAGCCAAGATAAAGCCAGGGACACAGATACGCAGTATTTT. Translated: CASSQDKARDTDTQYF.

The chain employs TRBV7-2 and TRBJ2-7; 9 nucleotides align to TRBD1. Germline V lookup: CDR1 SGHTA, CDR2 FQGNSA. This CDR3 region has 16 residues. Trimming at V came to 7 bases and at J to 2 bases, leaving 12 bases not matched to a gene. The CDR3 sequence: CASTHLDRGLPYEQYF. As DNA, the CDR3 is TGTGCCAGCACCCACCTGGACAGGGGCTTACCCTACGAGCAGTACTTC.

The chain combines TRBV7-8 with TRBJ2-7; TRBD2 agrees at 8 bases. Unmatched junction bases numbered 3, after V lost 0 bases and J lost 2 bases. Germline CDR1 SGHVS, CDR2 FQNEAQ. CDR3 size: 15 residues. CDR3 in amino acids: CASSLASGNPYEQYF. The CDR3 DNA is TGTGCCAGCAGCTTAGCTAGCGGGAATCCCTACGAGCAGTACTTC.